This entry lists 29 T cell receptor beta chains sequenced from one sample in a study of blood T cell repertoires in COVID-19. Profiled with immunoSEQ multiplex PCR; TCRdb holds only in-frame clones, not every one. This sample has approximately 230,000 clones, with nearly 90% found just once. The material sequenced was peripheral blood. The receptors stem from a young man with active or convalescent COVID-19.

The CDR3 region is CASILNTEAFF. Written as DNA, the CDR3 is TGTGCCAGCATTCTCAACACTGAAGCTTTCTTT. The rearrangement links TRBV12-3 or TRBV12-4 to TRBJ1-1, with no clear D. The CDR3 has 11 residues. V was clipped by 7 bases and J by 2 bases, with 5 bases between them.

Notes on this clone: Other DNA sequences from this sample encode an identical CDR3 as well. The CDR3 region has the DNA TGTGCCAGCAGTTTCGGGAGAGGCTACGAGCAGTACTTC. Translated: CASSFGRGYEQYF. The chain uses TRBV12-3 or TRBV12-4 and TRBJ2-7; the D gene is possibly TRBD2 (6 bases). Trimming pared 3 bases from V and 3 bases from J, leaving 9 bases between. This CDR3 region has 13 residues.

The rearrangement links TRBV29-1 to TRBJ1-1; D gene unclear. This CDR3 region has 11 residues. CDR1 and CDR2 from the germline V gene are SQVTM and ANQGSEA. The ends were cut back, 3 bases at V and 10 bases at J, with 12 bases in the middle. The CDR3 nucleotides are TGCAGCGTTGATTACTCTGGTCGAGCTTTCTTT. The encoded protein is CSVDYSGRAFF.

The chain couples TRBV5-8 to TRBJ2-7, with TRBD1 matching 9 bases. Trimming cost V 3 bases and J 5 bases; bases outside gene matches: 12. This CDR3 region has 16 residues. Germline CDR1 is SGHTS and CDR2 is YDEGEE. The CDR3 region has the DNA TGTGCCAGCAGCTGGGACAGGGTTTTCCCCCGGGACGAGCAGTACTTC. Translation gives CASSWDRVFPRDEQYF.

This chain connects TRBV4-3 to TRBJ2-3; a possible D gene is TRBD1 (6 bases). CDR1 is LGHNA and CDR2 is YSLEER in the germline V gene. V lost 0 bases to trimming and J lost 0 bases, with 10 bases between them. CDR3 length: 16 amino acids. DNA for the CDR3: TGCGCCAGCAGCCAAGATCCGAGGGGGAGCACAGATACGCAGTATTTT. Protein product: CASSQDPRGSTDTQYF.

V and J are TRBV23-1 and TRBJ1-3; TRBD1 is a possible D gene (5 bases). TRBV23-1 is flagged as an ORF with uncertain function. The CDR3 loop spans 16 amino acids. V was clipped by 2 bases and J by 8 bases, with 19 bases between them. CDR3 bases: TGCGCCAGCAGTCAACCCCCGCGGGACGGCGGCTACACCATATATTTT. Translation gives CASSQPPRDGGYTIYF.

The chain joins TRBV6-5 to TRBJ2-7, with 9 bases that match TRBD1. The V gene's germline CDR1 is MNHEY and CDR2 SVGAGI. Germline trimming cut 6 bases from V and 7 bases from J; bases unmatched to any gene: 13. The length of the CDR3 is 15 residues. Here the CDR3 reads CASRPAGTGLREQYF. For the CDR3, the DNA is TGTGCCAGCAGGCCGGCCGGGACAGGGCTAAGGGAGCAGTACTTC.

The gene calls are TRBV7-3 and TRBJ2-1; 13 bases agree with TRBD2. This CDR3 has 19 amino acids. Germline assignment: CDR1 SGHTA and CDR2 FQGTGA. The ends lost 5 bases at V and 4 bases at J; junction bases unmatched: 14. CDR3 DNA sequence: TGTGCCAGCAGCGGGGGGACTAGCGGGACCACTCTGGGGTACAATGAGCAGTTCTTC. It encodes CASSGGTSGTTLGYNEQFF. The full variable domain, its missing parts supplied by reference TRBV7-3 and TRBJ2-1, is GAGVSQTPSNKVTEKGKYVELRCDPISGHTALYWYRQSLGQGPEFLIYFQGTGAADDSGLPNDRFFAVRPEGSVSTLKIQRTERGDSAVYLCASSGGTSGTTLGYNEQFFGPGTRLTVL.

The CDR3 DNA follows: TGTGCCAGCTCACCACAGACAGGGGTGAATGAAAAACTGTTTTTT. This codes for CASSPQTGVNEKLFF. The rearrangement uses TRBV18 and TRBJ1-4, with 8 bases fitting TRBD1. The V segment lost 1 base and the J segment 5 bases; nucleotides outside the gene matches: 3. The germline V gene encodes CDR1 KGHSH and CDR2 LQKENI. CDR3 length equals 15 residues.

The V and J genes are TRBV6-2 or TRBV6-3 and TRBJ1-2, with 8 bases aligning to TRBD1. CDR3 length: 13 amino acids. The trim removed 6 bases at V and 10 bases at J, leaving 10 bases unmatched. Germline lookup yields CDR1 MNHEY and CDR2 SVGEGT. In nucleotides, the CDR3 is TGTGCCAGCAGCTCGGTCGGGACAGGCGTCTACACCTTC. This translates into CASSSVGTGVYTF.

V is TRBV5-1 and J is TRBJ1-4, with 10 bases that match TRBD1. V dropped 4 bases and J dropped 14; count of bases not matched to a gene: 14. The germline V gene encodes CDR1 SGHRS and CDR2 YFSETQ. The CDR3 extends over 15 amino acids. The DNA of the CDR3 is TGCGCCAGCAGCCAAGGGGACAGGGGTTATGATAACCTGTTTTTT. This translates into CASSQGDRGYDNLFF.

The chain couples TRBV5-1 to TRBJ1-1; D is perhaps TRBD1 (5 bases). Per germline, CDR1 SGHRS and CDR2 YFSETQ. V was trimmed by 0 bases and J by 1 base, leaving 10 bases between them. The CDR3 spans 15 residues. CDR3 in DNA: TGCGCCAGCAGCTTGGCTGGGGCAGCGAACACTGAAGCTTTCTTT. It translates to CASSLAGAANTEAFF.

This chain uses TRBV14 with TRBJ1-4, with 8 bases matching TRBD1. The J segment lost 0 bases and the V segment lost 5 bases, leaving 2 bases of the junction unmatched. Germline CDR1 reads SGHDN; CDR2 reads FVKESK. CDR3 length: 15 amino acids. In nucleotides, the CDR3 is TGTGCCAGCAGCGCACAGGGGGCAACTAATGAAAAACTGTTTTTT. Translated: CASSAQGATNEKLFF.

The chain combines TRBV3-1 (or the pseudogene TRBV3-2) with TRBJ2-2, with 8 nucleotides matching TRBD2. V was pared by 4 bases and J by 2 bases, with 6 bases of the junction left unmatched. Germline CDR1 and CDR2: LGHDT and YNNKEL (reference sequence). The CDR3 length is 16 residues. For the CDR3, the DNA is TGTGCCAGCAGCCGGCCGGGGGGGTCAAACACCGGGGAGCTGTTTTTT. This translates into CASSRPGGSNTGELFF.

The chain is built from TRBV5-8 and TRBJ2-3; TRBD2 aligns across 11 bases. CDR3 length: 16 amino acids. J was trimmed by 3 bases and V by 0 bases; bases with no gene match: 3. In germline, CDR1 is SGHTS, CDR2 YDEGEE. As DNA, the CDR3 is TGTGCCAGCAGCTTGGTTATAGCGGGAGGGACAGATACGCAGTATTTT. It codes for CASSLVIAGGTDTQYF. The whole variable domain, remainder taken from reference TRBV5-8 and TRBJ2-3, is EAGVTQSPTHLIKTRGQQATLRCSPISGHTSVYWYQQALGLGLQFLLWYDEGEERNRGNFPPRFSGRQFPNYSSELNVNALELEDSALYLCASSLVIAGGTDTQYFGPGTRLTVL.

This chain connects TRBV3-1 (or the pseudogene TRBV3-2) to TRBJ2-7, with 7 bases that match TRBD1. This CDR3 has 14 residues. Germline V lookup: CDR1 LGHDT, CDR2 YNNKEL (reference sequence). The ends lost 0 bases at V and 2 bases at J; junction bases unmatched: 1. The CDR3 spells CASSQDRGPYEQYF. CDR3 nucleotides: TGTGCCAGCAGCCAAGATAGGGGGCCCTACGAGCAGTACTTC.

The chain links TRBV29-1 to TRBJ2-3; D not certain. V shed 0 bases and J shed 2 bases, with 12 bases lying between them. Germline V CDR1 and CDR2: SQVTM, ANQGSEA. CDR3 length: 15 amino acids. CDR3 in DNA: TGCAGCGTTGAAGACCGGGTACATCACACAGATACGCAGTATTTT. Its protein product is CSVEDRVHHTDTQYF.

The V call is TRBV28, the J call TRBJ1-5; weak D call: TRBD1 (6 bases). The CDR3 runs to 15 residues. The ends were cut back, 6 bases at V and 0 bases at J, with 12 bases in the middle. Germline V gives CDR1 MDHEN, CDR2 SYDVKM. The CDR3 DNA reads TGTGCCAGCAGAATTCGCAGGGGTAGCAATCAGCCCCAGCATTTT. Translated: CASRIRRGSNQPQHF.

The count of this clone is one. At one of its ends the junction is not consistent with the germline gene, which may arise from a read error. In DNA, the CDR3 is TGTGCTAGCAGCTTAAGTCGGGACACTGAAGCTTTCTTT. Its translation is CASSLSRDTEAFF. The V and J genes are TRBV7-7 and TRBJ1-1; D remains ambiguous. This CDR3 has 13 amino acids. The germline V gene has CDR1 SSHAT and CDR2 FNYEAQ (reference sequence).

V is TRBV19 and J is TRBJ1-1; 9 bases are shared with TRBD1. Germline lookup yields CDR1 LNHDA and CDR2 SQIVND (reference sequence). The CDR3 length is 14 residues. The V segment lost 4 bases and the J segment 2 bases; nucleotides outside the gene matches: 2. Written as DNA, the CDR3 is TGTGCCAGTAGTACGGACAGGGGAAACACTGAAGCTTTCTTT. Protein product: CASSTDRGNTEAFF.

The J gene is TRBJ1-1, the V gene TRBV5-1; D uncertain. V gave up 3 bases and J gave up 0 bases, with 12 bases separating them. CDR3 length: 15 residues. Germline loops: CDR1 SGHRS, CDR2 YFSETQ. The CDR3 nucleotides read TGCGCCAGCAGCTCGTCGGCGGGAGTGAACACTGAAGCTTTCTTT. Translation gives CASSSSAGVNTEAFF. The full variable domain, rest sourced from reference TRBV5-1 and TRBJ1-1, is KAGVTQTPRYLIKTRGQQVTLSCSPISGHRSVSWYQQTPGQGLQFLFEYFSETQRNKGNFPGRFSGRQFSNSRSEMNVSTLELGDSALYLCASSSSAGVNTEAFFGQGTRLTVV.

The genes are TRBV28 and TRBJ1-2; D call uncertain. The CDR3 is 16 residues long. The germline gives CDR1 MDHEN, CDR2 SYDVKM. V was pared by 2 bases and J by 1 base, with 14 bases between. This CDR3 is CASSLEGYGGNYGYTF. The CDR3 DNA reads TGTGCCAGCAGTTTAGAGGGCTACGGCGGTAACTATGGCTACACCTTC.

This clone was seen only once. The rearrangement links TRBV7-9 to TRBJ1-2, with D perhaps matching TRBD1 (6 bases). Germline CDR1 SEHNR, CDR2 FQNEAQ (reference sequence). CDR3 size: 17 residues. Trimming removed 1 base from V and 4 bases from J, with 19 bases in between. The CDR3 loop reads CASSLVIGGSSLYGYTF. CDR3 nucleotides: TGTGCCAGCAGCTTAGTCATAGGGGGAAGCAGCCTCTATGGCTACACCTTC.

The chain links TRBV4-1 to TRBJ1-1; the match to TRBD1 covers 7 bases. The CDR3 totals 14 residues. Losses at the gene ends were 4 bases for V and 7 bases for J; bases not matched to a gene: 9. Germline V gives CDR1 MGHRA, CDR2 YSYEKL. In DNA, the CDR3 is TGCGCCAGCAGCCGGGGGACAGCAACATATGAAGCTTTCTTT. Translating it yields CASSRGTATYEAFF.

The CDR3 coding sequence is TGTGCCAGTAGCCTCCTCGACAGGGGCCGTGAAAAACTGTTTTTT. Amino acids: CASSLLDRGREKLFF. The chain links TRBV19 to TRBJ1-4, with 8 nucleotides matching TRBD1. The CDR3 is 15 residues long. Germline V gives CDR1 LNHDA, CDR2 SQIVND (reference sequence). The trim removed 6 bases at V and 7 bases at J, leaving 10 bases unmatched.

V and J are TRBV7-8 and TRBJ2-1; TRBD1 aligns across 7 bases. V was clipped by 3 bases and J by 4 bases; unmatched bases: 9. This CDR3 has 16 amino acids. Germline values: CDR1 SGHVS, CDR2 FQNEAQ. This CDR3 is CASSLTVGQAYNEQFF. As DNA, the CDR3 is TGTGCCAGCAGCTTGACGGTAGGACAGGCTTACAATGAGCAGTTCTTC. Full variable domain (missing parts from reference TRBV7-8 and TRBJ2-1): GAGVSQSPRYKVAKRGQDVALRCDPISGHVSLFWYQQALGQGPEFLTYFQNEAQLDKSGLPSDRFFAERPEGSVSTLKIQRTQQEDSAVYLCASSLTVGQAYNEQFFGPGTRLTVL.

In its sample, this clone was seen a few times. The chain combines TRBV12-5 with TRBJ1-6, with a weak D call TRBD1 (6 bases). V was shortened by 5 bases and J by 3 bases, with 17 bases between the two germline ends. Germline-derived CDR1 and CDR2 are LGHNT and FRNRAP. There are 17 residues in the CDR3. The CDR3 is CASGHPPGVIYNSPLHF. In DNA, the CDR3 is TGTGCTAGTGGTCACCCCCCAGGGGTGATCTATAATTCACCCCTCCACTTT.

The V call is TRBV5-1, the J call TRBJ2-7; D uncertain. V lost 3 bases, J lost 4 bases, and 11 bases lay in between. There are 13 residues in the CDR3. CDR1 SGHRS and CDR2 YFSETQ come from the germline V gene. In nucleotides, the CDR3 is TGCGCCAGCAGCTATTATAGCAATTACGAGCAGTACTTC. Amino acid sequence: CASSYYSNYEQYF. Filled out from reference TRBV5-1 and TRBJ2-7, the complete variable domain reads KAGVTQTPRYLIKTRGQQVTLSCSPISGHRSVSWYQQTPGQGLQFLFEYFSETQRNKGNFPGRFSGRQFSNSRSEMNVSTLELGDSALYLCASSYYSNYEQYFGPGTRLTVT.

The rearrangement links TRBV10-3 to TRBJ2-3; D is unresolved. There are 14 residues in the CDR3. V shed 11 bases and J shed 1 base, with 16 bases lying between them. Germline-derived CDR1 and CDR2 are ENHRY and SYGVKD. CDR3 nucleotides: TGTGCCTCGTTATTAGATCCCGGCACAGATACGCAGTATTTT. It is translated as CASLLDPGTDTQYF.